A single sample is the source of the 11 T cell receptor beta chains below, sequenced in a study of blood T cell repertoires in COVID-19. Clones were read by immunoSEQ multiplex PCR, and TCRdb kept only the in-frame ones, dropping some. The data show fewer than 400,000 clones, 80% to 90% seen once. Sequencing used PBMCs or T cells enriched from blood (not recorded which). The source of these receptors is a man aged 30 to 39 who had recovered from COVID-19.

V and J are TRBV9 and TRBJ1-4; TRBD1 matches 7 bases. Germline V gene sequence: CDR1 SGDLS, CDR2 YYNGEE. J gave up 0 bases and V 4 bases, and 15 bases lay outside the gene matches. CDR3 length: 19 residues. The CDR3 DNA reads TGTGCCAGCAGCTCTCTTAAACAGGGGATCCCCTCAACTAATGAAAAACTGTTTTTT. Protein sequence: CASSSLKQGIPSTNEKLFF.

The CDR3 region has the DNA TGTGCCAGCAGTGAATACAAGAGCAACACTGAAGCTTTCTTT. This codes for CASSEYKSNTEAFF. V and J are TRBV25-1 and TRBJ1-1; no definite D call. The germline gives CDR1 MGHDK, CDR2 SYGVNS. V lost 0 bases and J lost 2, with 7 bases in between. CDR3 length: 14 amino acids. The full variable domain, rest sourced from reference TRBV25-1 and TRBJ1-1, is EADIYQTPRYLVIGTGKKITLECSQTMGHDKMYWYQQDPGMELHLIHYSYGVNSTEKGDLSSESTVSRIRTEHFPLTLESARPSHTSQYLCASSEYKSNTEAFFGQGTRLTVV.

The V call is TRBV11-2, the J call TRBJ1-1; TRBD1 matches 7 bases. From germline, CDR1 is SGHAT and CDR2 FQNNGV. With V trimmed by 5 bases and J by 1 base, 4 bases remained unmatched. CDR3 length: 14 residues. CDR3 in DNA: TGTGCCAGCAGCGCCTGGACAGGGAACACTGAAGCTTTCTTT. It translates to CASSAWTGNTEAFF.

CDR3: CASSAHRVWGYTF. In DNA form, the CDR3 reads TGTGCCAGCAGTGCACACAGGGTGTGGGGCTACACCTTC. The V and J genes are TRBV28 and TRBJ1-2, with a weak D call TRBD1 (6 bases). CDR1 and CDR2 from the germline V gene are MDHEN and SYDVKM. CDR3 size: 13 residues. V shed 5 bases and J shed 8 bases, with 15 bases lying between them.

The genes are TRBV5-1 and TRBJ1-2, with 9 bases aligning to TRBD1. The germline gives CDR1 SGHRS, CDR2 YFSETQ. With V trimmed by 4 bases and J by 7 bases, 5 bases remained unmatched. The CDR3 sequence is 13 residues long. CDR3: CASSRTGVAGYTF. Here the CDR3 DNA reads TGCGCCAGCAGCCGGACAGGGGTTGCTGGCTACACCTTC.

The chain combines TRBV28 with TRBJ1-1; TRBD1 might be the D (5 bases). V was cut by 3 bases and J by 8 bases, with 7 bases left in between. Germline values: CDR1 MDHEN, CDR2 SYDVKM. The CDR3 is made up of 11 amino acids. The DNA of the CDR3 is TGTGCCAGCAGTTTGTACAGGGAAGCTTTCTTT. Its protein product is CASSLYREAFF.

The chain links TRBV2 to TRBJ1-5, with unresolved D. Trimming shortened V by 5 bases and J by 2 bases, and 7 bases separated the two germline ends. CDR3 length: 13 residues. Germline values: CDR1 SNHLY, CDR2 FYNNEI. CDR3 amino acids: CASSTHRNQPQHF. The CDR3 DNA reads as TGTGCCAGCAGTACACACCGCAATCAGCCCCAGCATTTT. The full variable domain, rest sourced from reference TRBV2 and TRBJ1-5, is EPEVTQTPSHQVTQMGQEVILRCVPISNHLYFYWYRQILGQKVEFLVSFYNNEISEKSEIFDDQFSVERPDGSNFTLKIRSTKLEDSAMYFCASSTHRNQPQHFGDGTRLSIL.

The V and J genes are TRBV30 and TRBJ2-1, with a tentative D call TRBD2 (5 bases). The CDR3 extends over 14 amino acids. Germline-derived CDR1 and CDR2 are GTSNPN and SVGIG (reference sequence). V was trimmed by 3 bases and J by 3 bases, leaving 12 bases between them. The CDR3, as DNA: TGTGCCTGGAGAGATAAACGGGGCTACAATGAGCAGTTCTTC. It is translated as CAWRDKRGYNEQFF.

The chain carries TRBV5-1 and TRBJ2-3; a possible D gene is TRBD1 (5 bases). The germline V gene has CDR1 SGHRS and CDR2 YFSETQ. This CDR3 has 15 residues. V shed 4 bases and J shed 1 base, with 13 bases lying between them. The CDR3: CASSTRASGTDTQYF. DNA of the CDR3: TGCGCCAGCAGCACCAGGGCATCCGGCACAGATACGCAGTATTTT.

The chain has TRBV2 and TRBJ1-1, with 10 bases lining up with TRBD1. The CDR3 is 14 residues long. CDR1 SNHLY and CDR2 FYNNEI come from the germline V gene. Trimming at V came to 6 bases and at J to 4 bases, leaving 5 bases not matched to a gene. CDR3 in amino acids: CASRRQGAGTEAFF. CDR3 sequence (DNA): TGTGCCAGCAGGAGACAGGGGGCGGGCACTGAAGCTTTCTTT.

This sequence joins TRBV5-4 and TRBJ1-2; tentatively, D is TRBD1 (5 bases). The germline V gene has CDR1 SGHNT and CDR2 YYREEE (reference sequence). V was shortened by 2 bases and J by 7 bases, with 21 bases between the two germline ends. The length of the CDR3 is 16 residues. The CDR3 spells CASSFALDIPPRGYTF. The CDR3 region has the DNA TGTGCCAGCAGCTTTGCTCTGGACATTCCCCCGCGTGGCTACACCTTC.